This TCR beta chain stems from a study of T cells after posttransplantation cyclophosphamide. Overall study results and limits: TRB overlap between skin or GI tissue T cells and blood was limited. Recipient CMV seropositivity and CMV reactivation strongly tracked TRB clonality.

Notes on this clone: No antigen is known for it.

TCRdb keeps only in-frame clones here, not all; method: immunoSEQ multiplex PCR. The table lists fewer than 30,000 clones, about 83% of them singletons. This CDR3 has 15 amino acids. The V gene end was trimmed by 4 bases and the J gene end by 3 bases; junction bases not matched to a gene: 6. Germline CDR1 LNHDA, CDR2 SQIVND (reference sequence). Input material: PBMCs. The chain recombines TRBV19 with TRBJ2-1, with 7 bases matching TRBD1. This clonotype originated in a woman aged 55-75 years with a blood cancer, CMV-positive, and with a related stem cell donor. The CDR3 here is CASSRQGVNYNEQFF. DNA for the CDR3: TGTGCCAGTAGTAGACAGGGTGTAAACTACAATGAGCAGTTCTTC. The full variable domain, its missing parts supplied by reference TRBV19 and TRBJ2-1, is DGGITQSPKYLFRKEGQNVTLSCEQNLNHDAMYWYRQDPGQGLRLIYYSQIVNDFQKGDIAEGYSVSREKKESFPLTVTSAQKNPTAFYLCASSRQGVNYNEQFFGPGTRLTVL.